A selection of T cell receptor beta chains follows, all from one sample in a study of T cell responses to AZD1222 COVID-19 vaccine. Measured with immunoSEQ multiplex PCR; TCRdb has only the in-frame clones, and not every one. The table includes about 110,000 clones, 90% to 95% detected once. Material: peripheral blood, obtained on day 0 of AZD1222 vaccination. The receptors were gathered from an adult in good health. CDR3s include the opening cysteine and the closing phenylalanine or tryptophan. The order of the fields is D gene, clone size, J gene, V gene, CDR3 protein, CDR3 DNA. A D gene is named only where the DNA matches it firmly. The listing skips clone size in some rows; elsewhere it reads once, few, many or a size class.

TRBD1	NA	TRBJ1-6	TRBV6-1	CASSDSGGASPLHF	TGTGCCAGCAGTGATTCAGGGGGCGCTTCACCCCTCCACTTT
NA	NA	TRBJ2-5	TRBV5-1	CASSLAREETQYF	TGCGCCAGCAGCTTGGCTAGGGAAGAGACCCAGTACTTC
TRBD1	NA	TRBJ1-1	TRBV4-1	CASSHETGGVPDTEAFF	TGCGCCAGCAGCCATGAGACAGGGGGCGTTCCGGACACTGAAGCTTTCTTT
NA	few	TRBJ1-2	TRBV5-6	CASSQPQGAYGYTF	TGTGCCAGCAGCCAACCACAGGGAGCTTATGGCTACACCTTC
TRBD1	NA	TRBJ2-3	TRBV29-1	CSAGQGTDTQYF	TGCAGCGCGGGACAGGGGACAGATACGCAGTATTTT
TRBD2	NA	TRBJ2-3	TRBV11-3	CASSLGATSGTDTQYF	TGTGCCAGCAGCTTAGGCGCGACTAGCGGCACAGATACGCAGTATTTT
NA	once	TRBJ2-1	TRBV7-3	CASSPGTGRGEQFF	TGTGCCAGCAGCCCCGGGACCGGCAGGGGTGAGCAGTTCTTC
TRBD2	NA	TRBJ2-7	TRBV6-1	CASSALTSGNSYEQYF	TGTGCCAGCAGTGCCCTGACTAGCGGGAACTCCTACGAGCAGTACTTC
TRBD1	NA	TRBJ2-7	TRBV5-4	CASSSGTANYEQYF	TGTGCCAGCAGCTCCGGGACAGCCAACTACGAGCAGTACTTC
NA	NA	TRBJ1-5	TRBV27	CASSSSRNQPQHF	TGTGCCAGCAGTTCAAGTCGCAATCAGCCCCAGCATTTT
NA	NA	TRBJ1-1	TRBV5-4	CASSLSSRTNTEAFF	TGTGCCAGCAGCTTGAGTTCACGGACGAACACTGAAGCTTTCTTT
TRBD1	NA	TRBJ1-6	TRBV9	CASSVGGTGYSPLHF	TGTGCCAGCAGCGTAGGGGGGACAGGGTATTCACCCCTCCACTTT
NA	NA	TRBJ2-1	TRBV30	CACSLYNEQFF	TGTGCCTGCAGCCTCTACAATGAGCAGTTCTTC
NA	NA	TRBJ2-1	TRBV2	CASRLLADTQFF	TGTGCCAGCAGACTCTTAGCCGACACGCAGTTCTTC
TRBD1	NA	TRBJ2-7	TRBV10-1	CASSEQVSGGYEQYF	TGCGCCAGCAGTGAGCAGGTATCAGGGGGCTACGAGCAGTACTTC
TRBD1	once	TRBJ1-4	TRBV28	CASSFNLWGGTDNEKLFF	TGTGCCAGCAGTTTTAATCTCTGGGGCGGGACAGATAATGAAAAACTGTTTTTT
NA	NA	TRBJ2-7	TRBV9	CASSVDGASEQYF	TGTGCCAGCAGCGTAGACGGGGCTAGCGAGCAGTACTTC
NA	NA	TRBJ1-2	TRBV7-2	CASSPNGGGNGYTF	TGTGCCAGCAGCCCAAACGGTGGGGGGAACGGCTACACCTTC
NA	NA	TRBJ1-1	TRBV19	CASKGLGAPTEAFF	TGTGCCAGTAAAGGGCTAGGAGCACCCACTGAAGCTTTCTTT
NA	NA	TRBJ2-6	TRBV19	CASRTSGYSGANVLTF	TGTGCCAGTAGGACTTCGGGATACTCTGGGGCCAACGTCCTGACTTTC
TRBD1	NA	TRBJ2-1	TRBV19	CASRNTDRVTYNEQFF	TGTGCCAGTAGAAACACCGACAGGGTCACCTACAATGAGCAGTTCTTC
TRBD2	NA	TRBJ2-1	TRBV7-2	CASSFTSGVSYNEQFF	TGTGCCAGCAGCTTCACTAGCGGGGTCTCCTACAATGAGCAGTTCTTC
NA	NA	TRBJ1-4	TRBV3-1/TRBV3-2	CASSQFRDPNEKLFF	TGTGCCAGCAGCCAATTTAGGGACCCTAATGAAAAACTGTTTTTT
NA	NA	TRBJ2-3	TRBV18	CASSPTGADTQYF	TGTGCCAGCTCCCCGACTGGAGCAGATACGCAGTATTTT
NA	once	TRBJ1-5	TRBV6-5	CASSRDLSNQPQHF	TGTGCCAGCAGTCGGGACCTTAGCAATCAGCCCCAGCATTTT
TRBD2	NA	TRBJ2-5	TRBV9	CASSGSAGDRETQYF	TGTGCCAGCAGCGGGTCAGCGGGGGATAGAGAGACCCAGTACTTC
NA	NA	TRBJ1-5	TRBV2	CASSEQGGQPQHF	TGTGCCAGCAGTGAACAGGGAGGTCAGCCCCAGCATTTT
TRBD1	NA	TRBJ1-2	TRBV7-9	CASSPSGQGFYGYTF	TGTGCCAGCAGCCCCTCGGGACAGGGATTCTATGGCTACACCTTC
TRBD1	NA	TRBJ2-7	TRBV11-2	CASSAQTGRAYEQYF	TGTGCCAGCAGCGCCCAGACAGGGAGAGCGTACGAGCAGTACTTC
TRBD1	NA	TRBJ2-1	TRBV30	CAWDRGAPNEQFF	TGTGCCTGGGACAGGGGGGCCCCCAATGAGCAGTTCTTC
NA	NA	TRBJ1-5	TRBV28	CASSSALLRSNQPQHF	TGTGCCAGCAGTTCCGCCCTTCTCCGTAGCAATCAGCCCCAGCATTTT
TRBD2	NA	TRBJ2-2	TRBV7-9	CASSSLAGNTGELFF	TGTGCCAGCAGCTCCCTAGCGGGAAACACCGGGGAGCTGTTTTTT
TRBD1	NA	TRBJ1-4	TRBV18	CASSPFGQGDEKLFF	TGTGCCAGTTCACCATTTGGACAGGGGGATGAAAAACTGTTTTTT
NA	NA	TRBJ1-2	TRBV4-3	CASSQDHPYGDLSYGYTF	TGCGCCAGCAGCCAAGATCATCCGTACGGGGACCTGTCCTATGGCTACACCTTC
TRBD1	NA	TRBJ1-5	TRBV28	CASTLGQGAPGRNSNQPQHF	TGTGCCAGCACCCTAGGACAGGGGGCCCCAGGTAGAAATAGCAATCAGCCCCAGCATTTT
NA	NA	TRBJ1-1	TRBV2	CASLATLNTEAFF	TGTGCCAGCTTGGCCACCTTGAACACTGAAGCTTTCTTT
NA	NA	TRBJ2-7	TRBV5-1	CASSLGVVYEQYF	TGCGCCAGCAGCTTGGGAGTAGTCTACGAGCAGTACTTC
TRBD1	NA	TRBJ2-1	TRBV7-3	CASSRQGARDEQFF	TGTGCCAGCAGCCGACAGGGGGCTCGGGATGAGCAGTTCTTC
NA	NA	TRBJ1-2	TRBV2	CASSGQYNYGYTF	TGTGCCAGCAGTGGGCAGTATAACTATGGCTACACCTTC
TRBD1	NA	TRBJ2-1	TRBV4-3	CASSQDLGQGSNEQFF	TGCGCCAGCAGCCAAGATCTGGGACAGGGCTCAAATGAGCAGTTCTTC
NA	NA	TRBJ1-1	TRBV28	CASRGPLLHTEAFF	TGTGCCAGCAGGGGACCATTACTGCACACTGAAGCTTTCTTT
NA	NA	TRBJ1-1	TRBV4-3	CASSQDPRDTEAFF	TGCGCCAGCAGCCAAGATCCCAGAGACACTGAAGCTTTCTTT
TRBD1	NA	TRBJ2-1	TRBV6-2/TRBV6-3	CASSYTGTAYNEQFF	TGTGCCAGCAGTTACACGGGGACAGCCTACAATGAGCAGTTCTTC
NA	once	TRBJ2-7	TRBV19	CASSIAEFYEQYF	TGTGCCAGTAGTATTGCTGAATTTTACGAGCAGTACTTC
TRBD1	NA	TRBJ2-1	TRBV2	CATYRGSYNEQFF	TGTGCCACCTACAGGGGGTCGTACAATGAGCAGTTCTTC